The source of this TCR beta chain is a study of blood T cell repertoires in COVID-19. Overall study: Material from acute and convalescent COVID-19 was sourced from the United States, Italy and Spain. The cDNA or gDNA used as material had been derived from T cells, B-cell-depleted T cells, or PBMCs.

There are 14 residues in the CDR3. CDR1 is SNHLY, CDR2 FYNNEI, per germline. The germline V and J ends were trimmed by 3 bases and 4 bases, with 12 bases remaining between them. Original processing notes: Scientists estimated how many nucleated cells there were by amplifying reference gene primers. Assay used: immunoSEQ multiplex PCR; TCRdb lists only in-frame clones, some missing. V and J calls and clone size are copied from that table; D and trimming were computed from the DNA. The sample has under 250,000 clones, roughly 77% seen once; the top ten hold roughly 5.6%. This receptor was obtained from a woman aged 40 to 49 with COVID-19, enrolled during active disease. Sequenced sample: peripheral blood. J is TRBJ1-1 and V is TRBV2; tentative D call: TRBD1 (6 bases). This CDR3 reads CASSEGVRGTEAFF. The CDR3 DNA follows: TGTGCCAGCAGTGAGGGAGTCAGGGGCACTGAAGCTTTCTTT.